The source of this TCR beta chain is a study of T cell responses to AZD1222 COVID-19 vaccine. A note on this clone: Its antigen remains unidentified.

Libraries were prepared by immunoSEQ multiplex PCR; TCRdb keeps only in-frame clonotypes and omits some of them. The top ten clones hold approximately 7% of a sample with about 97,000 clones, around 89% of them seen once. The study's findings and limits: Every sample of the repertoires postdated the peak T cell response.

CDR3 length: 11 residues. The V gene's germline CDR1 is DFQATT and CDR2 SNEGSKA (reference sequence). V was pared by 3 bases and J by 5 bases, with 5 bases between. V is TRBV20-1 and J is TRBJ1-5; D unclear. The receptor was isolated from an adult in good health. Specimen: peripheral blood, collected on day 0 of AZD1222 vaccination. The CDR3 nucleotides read TGCAGTGCTAGTGCCGATCAGCCCCAGCATTTT. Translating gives CSASADQPQHF.